This entry describes one T cell receptor (beta chain). Its specificity is not known. The length of the CDR3 is 14 residues. Per germline, CDR1 SGHRS and CDR2 YFSETQ. V lost 4 bases and J lost 1, with 9 bases in between. Generated by immunoSEQ multiplex PCR, the TCRdb table keeps only in-frame clones and is missing some. The sample includes over 30,000 clones, more than 65% of them seen just once. This entry is derived from a study of Siglec-9 on CD8 T cells in melanoma. Study-wide results and caveats: Siglec-9 reportedly marks and regulates an effector memory CD8+ T-cell subset apparently accumulating in melanoma tumors.

This TCR derives from a human donor in good health. Sequencing was carried out using Siglec-9- CD8+ T cells sorted from blood. The chain joins TRBV5-1 to TRBJ2-1; no clear D. The CDR3, as DNA: TGCGCCAGCAGCCCCGCTAATTCCTACAATGAGCAGTTCTTC. This encodes CASSPANSYNEQFF.